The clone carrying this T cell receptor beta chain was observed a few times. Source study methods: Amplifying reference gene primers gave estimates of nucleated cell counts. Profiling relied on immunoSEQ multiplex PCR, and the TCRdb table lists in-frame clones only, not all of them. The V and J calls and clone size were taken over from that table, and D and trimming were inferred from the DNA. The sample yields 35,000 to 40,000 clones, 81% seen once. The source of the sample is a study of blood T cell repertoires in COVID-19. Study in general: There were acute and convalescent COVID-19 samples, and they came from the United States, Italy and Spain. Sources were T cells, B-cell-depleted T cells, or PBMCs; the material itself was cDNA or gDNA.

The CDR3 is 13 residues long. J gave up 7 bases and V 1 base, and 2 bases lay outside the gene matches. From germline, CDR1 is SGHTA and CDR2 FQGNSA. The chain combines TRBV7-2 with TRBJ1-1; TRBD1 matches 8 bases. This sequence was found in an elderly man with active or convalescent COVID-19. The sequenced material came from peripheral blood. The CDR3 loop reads CASSLGTGLEAFF. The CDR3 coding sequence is TGTGCCAGCAGCTTAGGGACAGGGCTTGAAGCTTTCTTT.